These T cell receptor beta chains were read from a single sample in a study of identical twins. TCRdb recomputed calls from the 5' RACE reads with MiXCR, one row per CDR3 protein. The table shows 450,000 or so distinct CDR3 sequences, with 11% to 15% occurring only once. These data also featured in a second study, about yellow fever vaccine responses in identical twins.

Sequenced material: CD4+ T cells sorted from blood. These receptors all stem from a woman between 18 and 29 years old in good health. Each CDR3 is given with its conserved first and last residue. A D gene is named only where the DNA matches it firmly. Only some rows state a clone size, as once, few, many or a class for expanded clones.

>TRBJ2-1|TRBD2|TRBV7-2|NA
CASSMTSGRASYNEQFF
TGTGCCAGCAGCATGACTAGCGGGAGGGCGTCCTACAATGAGCAGTTCTTC
>TRBJ2-3|TRBD2|TRBV25-1|few
CASSENRLAVDTQYF
TGTGCCAGCAGTGAAAATAGACTAGCGGTAGATACGCAGTATTTT
>TRBJ2-5|NA|TRBV7-2|NA
CASSGGIRDQETQYF
TGTGCCAGCAGCGGAGGGATCCGGGATCAAGAGACCCAGTACTTC
>TRBJ2-7|NA|TRBV10-3|few
CAISEEAATPYEQYF
TGTGCCATCAGTGAGGAGGCGGCTACCCCCTACGAGCAGTACTTC
>TRBJ2-2|TRBD2|TRBV14|many
CASSQRLAGGTGELFF
TGTGCCAGCAGCCAACGGCTCGCGGGAGGCACCGGGGAGCTGTTTTTT
>TRBJ1-2|NA|TRBV12-3/TRBV12-4|few
CASSLWGRSYTF
TGTGCCAGCAGTTTATGGGGGCGCAGCTACACCTTC
>TRBJ2-2|TRBD2|TRBV5-4|NA
CASSSVAGASGIPTGELFF
TGTGCCAGCAGCTCCGTGGCCGGAGCTAGCGGGATACCCACGGGGGAGCTGTTTTTT
>TRBJ1-5|NA|TRBV28|few
CASSLQMDGAAQPQHF
TGTGCCAGCAGCTTACAAATGGACGGTGCTGCTCAGCCCCAGCATTTT
>TRBJ2-1|NA|TRBV7-9|NA
CASSPGTSYQRYNEQFF
TGTGCCAGCAGCCCCGGGACCTCTTACCAACGTTACAATGAGCAGTTCTTC
>TRBJ2-7|NA|TRBV28|few
CASSLITPRWYEQYF
TGTGCCAGCAGTTTAATTACACCCCGGTGGTACGAGCAGTACTTC
>TRBJ2-7|NA|TRBV12-3/TRBV12-4|few
CASNFGQLNSYEQYF
TGTGCCAGCAACTTTGGACAACTGAACTCCTACGAGCAGTACTTC
>TRBJ2-1|NA|TRBV19|once
CASRVAGGNEQFF
TGTGCCAGTAGAGTGGCAGGCGGGAATGAGCAGTTCTTC
>TRBJ2-3|TRBD2|TRBV20-1|NA
CSASRTSPDTQYF
TGCAGTGCCAGTAGGACTAGCCCAGATACGCAGTATTTT
>TRBJ2-3|TRBD2|TRBV3-1|NA
CASSSLAVSTDTQYF
TGTGCCAGCAGTTCCCTAGCGGTGAGCACAGATACGCAGTATTTT
>TRBJ1-3|NA|TRBV7-2|NA
CASSLTGPRNTIYF
TGTGCCAGCAGCTTAACAGGCCCTCGAAACACCATATATTTT
>TRBJ1-2|TRBD1|TRBV2|few
CASSVVQGYGYTF
TGTGCCAGCAGTGTCGTACAGGGGTATGGCTACACCTTC
>TRBJ2-7|NA|TRBV12-3/TRBV12-4|few
CASGRGRIEQYF
TGTGCCAGCGGCAGAGGACGGATCGAGCAGTACTTC
>TRBJ2-5|NA|TRBV3-1|NA
CASSQDDRAEETQYF
TGTGCCAGCAGCCAGGACGACCGAGCTGAGGAGACCCAGTACTTC
>TRBJ2-7|TRBD2|TRBV7-9|few
CASSFYGTTNEQYF
TGTGCCAGCAGCTTCTACGGGACTACGAACGAGCAGTACTTC
>TRBJ2-5|NA|TRBV3-1|many
CAGGGSGSKTQYF
TGTGCCGGGGGCGGATCGGGGAGCAAGACCCAGTACTTC
>TRBJ2-3|TRBD2|TRBV10-1|NA
CASSKIAGGPPDTQYF
TGCGCCAGCAGTAAAATAGCGGGAGGGCCACCAGATACGCAGTATTTT
>TRBJ2-2|TRBD2|TRBV5-5|few
CASSWEGPGELFF
TGTGCCAGCAGCTGGGAGGGGCCCGGGGAGCTGTTTTTT
>TRBJ2-1|NA|TRBV4-3|few
CASSQDSLGTYNEQFF
TGCGCCAGCAGCCAAGATTCGCTGGGGACCTACAATGAGCAGTTCTTC
>TRBJ2-4|TRBD2|TRBV29-1|few
CSATLVGGKVTSGRALAKNIQYF
TGCAGCGCAACTTTGGTAGGGGGCAAAGTCACTAGCGGGAGAGCTTTAGCCAAAAACATTCAGTACTTC
>TRBJ1-6|NA|TRBV12-3/TRBV12-4|NA
CASQQFRPGSPLHF
TGTGCCAGCCAGCAGTTCCGACCCGGCTCACCCCTCCACTTT
>TRBJ2-2|NA|TRBV7-2|NA
CASSLDSGSNTGELFF
TGTGCCAGCAGCTTGGACTCAGGCTCCAACACCGGGGAGCTGTTTTTT
>TRBJ2-7|NA|TRBV7-9|NA
CASSLRGDGSYEQYF
TGTGCCAGCAGCTTACGTGGGGACGGATCCTACGAGCAGTACTTC
>TRBJ2-3|NA|TRBV20-1|NA
CSARDSGRVTDTQYF
TGCAGTGCTAGAGATTCCGGCAGGGTCACAGATACGCAGTATTTT
>TRBJ2-7|TRBD2|TRBV10-3|few
CAISESAAGALREQYF
TGTGCCATCAGTGAGTCAGCAGCGGGAGCCCTCCGCGAGCAGTACTTC
>TRBJ1-6|NA|TRBV12-3/TRBV12-4|NA
CASSLWRQTPNSPLHF
TGTGCCAGCAGTTTATGGCGGCAGACGCCCAATTCACCCCTCCACTTT
>TRBJ2-1|NA|TRBV18|few
CASSPPSSLSSYNEQFF
TGTGCCAGCTCACCACCGTCTTCGTTAAGCTCCTACAATGAGCAGTTCTTC
>TRBJ2-7|TRBD1|TRBV29-1|few
CSVERFGTGVPYEQYF
TGCAGCGTTGAACGATTCGGGACAGGGGTCCCCTACGAGCAGTACTTC
>TRBJ2-7|NA|TRBV20-1|NA
CSARQGTHTYEQYF
TGCAGTGCTAGGCAAGGGACGCATACCTACGAGCAGTACTTC
>TRBJ2-1|NA|TRBV7-2|NA
CASSLVWGDEQFF
TGTGCCAGCAGCTTAGTATGGGGCGATGAGCAGTTCTTC